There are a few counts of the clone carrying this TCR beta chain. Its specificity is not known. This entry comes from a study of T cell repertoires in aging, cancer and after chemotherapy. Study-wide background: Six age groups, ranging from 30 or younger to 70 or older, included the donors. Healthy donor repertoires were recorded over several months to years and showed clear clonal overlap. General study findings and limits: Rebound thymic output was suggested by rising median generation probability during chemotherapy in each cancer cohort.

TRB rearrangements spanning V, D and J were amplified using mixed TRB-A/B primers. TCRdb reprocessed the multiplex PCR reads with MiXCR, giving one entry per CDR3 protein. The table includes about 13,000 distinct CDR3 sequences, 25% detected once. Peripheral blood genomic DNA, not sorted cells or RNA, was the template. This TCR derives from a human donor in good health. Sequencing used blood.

The CDR3 loop is CASRRGQPLNTEAFF. CDR3 nucleotides: TGTGCCAGCAGGAGAGGACAGCCACTGAACACTGAAGCTTTCTTT. V gene TRBV7-9 combines with J gene TRBJ1-1; a possible D gene is TRBD1 (6 bases). The germline V and J ends were trimmed by 6 bases and 0 bases, with 14 bases remaining between them. Germline V lookup: CDR1 SEHNR, CDR2 FQNEAQ (reference sequence). The CDR3 sequence is 15 residues long. The full variable domain, in which reference TRBV7-9 and TRBJ1-1 provide the parts outside the CDR3, is DTGVSQNPRHKITKRGQNVTFRCDPISEHNRLYWYRQTLGQGPEFLTYFQNEAQLEKSRLLSDRFSAERPKGSFSTLEIQRTEQGDSAMYLCASRRGQPLNTEAFFGQGTRLTVV.